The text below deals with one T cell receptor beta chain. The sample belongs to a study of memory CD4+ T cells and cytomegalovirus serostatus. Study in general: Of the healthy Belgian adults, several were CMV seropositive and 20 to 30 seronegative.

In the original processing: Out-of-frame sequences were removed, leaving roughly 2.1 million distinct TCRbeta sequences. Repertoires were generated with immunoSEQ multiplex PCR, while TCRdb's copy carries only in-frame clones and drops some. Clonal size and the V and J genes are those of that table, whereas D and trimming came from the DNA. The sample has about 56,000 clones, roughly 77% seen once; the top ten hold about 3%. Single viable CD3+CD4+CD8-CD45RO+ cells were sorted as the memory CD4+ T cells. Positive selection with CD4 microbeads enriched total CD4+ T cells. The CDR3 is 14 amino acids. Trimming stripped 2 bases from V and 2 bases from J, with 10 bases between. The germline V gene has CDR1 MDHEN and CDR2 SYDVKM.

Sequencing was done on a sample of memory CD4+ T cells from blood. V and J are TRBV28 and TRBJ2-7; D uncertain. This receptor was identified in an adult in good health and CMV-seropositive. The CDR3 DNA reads TGTGCCAGCAGTTTAGCCCCACGGACCTACGAGCAGTACTTC. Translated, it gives CASSLAPRTYEQYF. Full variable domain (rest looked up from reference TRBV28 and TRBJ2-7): DVKVTQSSRYLVKRTGEKVFLECVQDMDHENMFWYRQDPGLGLRLIYFSYDVKMKEKGDIPEGYSVSREKKERFSLILESASTNQTSMYLCASSLAPRTYEQYFGPGTRLTVT.